Listed below are T cell receptor beta chains from one sample, sequenced in a study of ipilimumab plus nivolumab after autologous stem cell transplantation. Profiling relied on immunoSEQ multiplex PCR, and the TCRdb table lists in-frame clones only, not all of them. The table includes about 22,000 clones, roughly 69% detected once. The sequenced sample was PBMCs, obtained in a trial of ipilimumab plus nivolumab as post-transplant consolidation. The origin of the receptors is a male donor with diffuse large B-cell lymphoma. Each CDR3 is given with its conserved first and last residue. The D gene is left open where the match is weak. Size is omitted from some rows. Given values are once, few, many or a class for expanded clones.

j_call cdr3_length clone_size v_call d_call cdr3_nt cdr3_aa
TRBJ2-3 13 - TRBV2 - TGTGCCAGCAGTGACCAGGGACGAGATACGCAGTATTTT CASSDQGRDTQYF
TRBJ2-2 14 - TRBV9 - TGTGCCAGCAGCCAAGGCAGGACGGCCGGGGAGCTGTTTTTT CASSQGRTAGELFF
TRBJ2-7 14 - TRBV5-1 TRBD1 TGCGCCAGCAGCCCGGGACAGGGGCGCCACGAGCAGTACTTC CASSPGQGRHEQYF
TRBJ1-5 14 - TRBV9 - TGTGCCAGCAGCACCGGCCTCCCCAATCAGCCCCAGCATTTT CASSTGLPNQPQHF
TRBJ2-1 11 medium-sized TRBV7-9 - TGTGCCAGCCAAAGGGCCAATGAGCAGTTCTTC CASQRANEQFF
TRBJ2-3 14 - TRBV19 - TGTGCCAGTAGTATCCAGGGGAGTCAAGATACGCAGTATTTT CASSIQGSQDTQYF
TRBJ2-5 14 - TRBV7-9 - TGTGCCAGCAGCCTCCTGGGGGGGCTTGAGACCCAGTACTTC CASSLLGGLETQYF
TRBJ1-1 16 - TRBV4-1 TRBD1 TGCGCCAGCAGCCAAGGGACAGGGGGCATGAACACTGAAGCTTTCTTT CASSQGTGGMNTEAFF
TRBJ1-5 11 - TRBV28 - TGTGCCAGCAGTTTTATAGGGCCCCAGCATTTT CASSFIGPQHF
TRBJ1-2 13 - TRBV5-1 - TGCGCCAGCAGCTTGGAAGGAGTTTATGGCTACACCTTC CASSLEGVYGYTF
TRBJ2-1 14 - TRBV9 - TGTGCCAGCAGCGAGGGAAACGTTCAAGGGGAGCAGTTCTTC CASSEGNVQGEQFF
TRBJ2-7 13 - TRBV5-1 - TGCGCCAGCAGTGTACTGAGCTCCTACGAGCAGTACTTC CASSVLSSYEQYF
TRBJ2-3 11 - TRBV27 TRBD2 TGTGCCAGCAGCGGGGGGGTTACGCAGTATTTT CASSGGVTQYF
TRBJ1-2 14 few TRBV5-5 - TGTGCCAGCAGCTTCCCCGGGTCCCAGGGGGGCTACACCTTC CASSFPGSQGGYTF
TRBJ1-2 16 - TRBV15 - TGTGCCACCAGCAGAGGCCCGACCCGATTTAACTATGGCTACACCTTC CATSRGPTRFNYGYTF
TRBJ1-1 12 - TRBV19 - TGTGCCAGCCGAGGCTTGGGCGCTGAAGCTTTCTTT CASRGLGAEAFF
TRBJ1-1 15 - TRBV30 TRBD1 TGTGCCTGGAGTCCGACAGGGTCTTGGAACACTGAAGCTTTCTTT CAWSPTGSWNTEAFF
TRBJ2-7 13 once TRBV30 TRBD2 TGTGCCTGGAAGGCTAGCGGGACCTACGAGCAGTACTTC CAWKASGTYEQYF
TRBJ2-2 15 - TRBV7-9 TRBD1 TGTGCCAGCAGCCTAACGACAGGGGCGGGCGGGGAGCTGTTTTTT CASSLTTGAGGELFF
TRBJ2-5 13 - TRBV30 - TGTGCCTGGAGTGGGCAACTCCAAGAGACCCAGTACTTC CAWSGQLQETQYF
TRBJ2-7 15 - TRBV29-1 TRBD2 TGCAGCGTTGAAGATCCGAGCGGGAGGGCTTACGAGCAGTACTTC CSVEDPSGRAYEQYF
TRBJ2-3 16 few TRBV9 - TGTGCCAGCAGCGTAGTGGTGGGGGGGCCAACAGATACGCAGTATTTT CASSVVVGGPTDTQYF
TRBJ1-2 15 - TRBV14 - TGTGCCAGCAGCCAGCAATACATGGACGGCCGGGGCTACACCTTC CASSQQYMDGRGYTF
TRBJ2-5 13 - TRBV29-1 - TGCAGCGTGATGGGGCGTTGGGCAGAGACCCAGTACTTC CSVMGRWAETQYF
TRBJ2-2 13 - TRBV10-1 - TGCGCCAGCAGTGTTAGCGTAGCCGGGGAGCTGTTTTTT CASSVSVAGELFF
TRBJ1-3 16 once TRBV9 - TGTGCCAGCAGCGCGGGACACCCTACCTCTGGAAACACCATATATTTT CASSAGHPTSGNTIYF
TRBJ1-1 17 - TRBV27 - TGTGCCAGCAGACCCTGGCACCCTCAAAACTCTAACACTGAAGCTTTCTTT CASRPWHPQNSNTEAFF
TRBJ1-2 15 - TRBV5-6 - TGTGCCAGCAGCTTGGGGTGGGACATGTTCTATGGCTACACCTTC CASSLGWDMFYGYTF
TRBJ2-3 16 medium-sized TRBV15 TRBD1 TGTGCCACCAGCTTGCGGGACAGGGGCCCCACAGATACGCAGTATTTT CATSLRDRGPTDTQYF
TRBJ1-1 15 few TRBV11-2 - TGTGCCAGCAGCTTAGATGCAGGGAGAAGGACTGAAGCTTTCTTT CASSLDAGRRTEAFF
TRBJ1-2 11 - TRBV29-1 - TGCAGCGTTGAAGGTCACTATGGCTACACCTTC CSVEGHYGYTF
TRBJ2-3 14 - TRBV9 TRBD2 TGTGCCAGCACCGAAGTAGCGGGAAGCGATACGCAGTATTTT CASTEVAGSDTQYF
TRBJ2-3 17 - TRBV5-1 - TGCGCCAGCAGCCCGGGCTTGGGTACAGCTGGGACAGATACGCAGTATTTT CASSPGLGTAGTDTQYF
TRBJ2-7 17 - TRBV5-1 TRBD2 TGCGCCAGCAGCTCGGATGGGACTAGCGGGATCTGGCACGAGCAGTACTTC CASSSDGTSGIWHEQYF
TRBJ2-7 14 - TRBV5-1 - TGCGCCAGCAGCTTGGGAGAGGGTGCCACCGAGCAGTACTTC CASSLGEGATEQYF
TRBJ1-1 14 - TRBV7-9 - TGTGCCAGCAGTGACCTCGGGACGGCCACTGAAGCTTTCTTT CASSDLGTATEAFF
TRBJ2-7 14 - TRBV30 - TGTGCCTGGAGTGTTGGCGGGACCTCCTACGAGCAGTACTTC CAWSVGGTSYEQYF
TRBJ1-4 13 - TRBV29-1 - TGCAGCGCCACTCCCGGGGATGGAGAAAAACTGTTTTTT CSATPGDGEKLFF
TRBJ1-5 14 - TRBV5-1 - TGCGCCAGCAGTGTGGGCGGGGTGAATCAGCCCCAGCATTTT CASSVGGVNQPQHF
TRBJ1-6 15 - TRBV11-2 TRBD1 TGTGCCAGCAGCTTGGACACAGGGGTTTGGTCACCCCTCCACTTT CASSLDTGVWSPLHF
TRBJ2-3 17 - TRBV2 - TGTGCCAGCAGCGCCTCCCCGGCGGAGGGGCAGACAGATACGCAGTATTTT CASSASPAEGQTDTQYF
TRBJ2-7 17 - TRBV7-9 TRBD2 TGTGCCAGCAGCCCACGACTAGCGGGAGGGACCCGCATAGAGCAGTACTTC CASSPRLAGGTRIEQYF